This passage covers 29 T cell receptor beta chains from one sample sequenced in a study of cytomegalovirus exposure and HLA in healthy donors. The PCR contained 60 Vbeta and 13 Jbeta primers. The repertoire was sequenced with immunoSEQ multiplex PCR; TCRdb's copy has only in-frame clones and lacks some. This table holds fewer than 250,000 clones, less than 85% found once. Sequencing was performed on PBMCs. These receptors were collected from a man between 18 and 29 years old in good health and CMV-seronegative.

The chain couples TRBV4-1 to TRBJ2-1; tentative D call: TRBD2 (5 bases). The CDR3 has 17 residues. Per germline, CDR1 MGHRA and CDR2 YSYEKL. Trimming stripped 0 bases from V and 7 bases from J, with 19 bases between. The CDR3 sequence is CASSQEGSSTARNEQFF. CDR3 bases: TGCGCCAGCAGCCAAGAAGGGAGTTCGACGGCTCGAAATGAGCAGTTCTTC.

In its sample, this clone was seen a few times. The gene calls are TRBV7-3 and TRBJ2-3; D might be TRBD2 (6 bases). V dropped 2 bases and J dropped 6 bases, with 12 bases sitting between them. Germline CDR1 and CDR2: SGHTA and FQGTGA. The length of the CDR3 is 14 residues. As DNA, the CDR3 is TGTGCCAGCAGCTTATTGGGGAGGAAGGATACGCAGTATTTT. Translating gives CASSLLGRKDTQYF.

Concerning this clone: This sample also contains other DNA sequences that code for the same CDR3. This chain joins TRBV11-2 and TRBJ2-7; D is ambiguous. The germline CDR1 and CDR2 sequences are SGHAT and FQNNGV. With 2 bases removed from V and 2 bases from J, the gap between germline ends came to 7 bases. The CDR3 length is 13 residues. The CDR3 loop reads CASSLSSTYEQYF. CDR3 bases: TGTGCCAGCAGCTTAAGCTCCACCTACGAGCAGTACTTC. The entire variable domain, with the rest obtained from reference TRBV11-2 and TRBJ2-7, is as follows: EAGVAQSPRYKIIEKRQSVAFWCNPISGHATLYWYQQILGQGPKLLIQFQNNGVVDDSQLPKDRFSAERLKGVDSTLKIQPAKLEDSAVYLCASSLSSTYEQYFGPGTRLTVT.

The sample holds a few counts of this clone. The chain has TRBV5-5 and TRBJ2-1; the match to TRBD2 covers 13 bases. J lost 5 bases, V lost 4 bases, and 6 bases had no gene match. CDR3 length: 16 residues. Germline V gene lookup returns CDR1 SGHKS and CDR2 YYEKEE (reference sequence). CDR3 sequence: CASSTRLAGGHNEQFF. The CDR3 bases are TGTGCCAGCAGCACCCGACTAGCGGGAGGTCACAATGAGCAGTTCTTC.

J is TRBJ2-7 and V is TRBV28; 10 positions agree with TRBD2. Germline loops: CDR1 MDHEN, CDR2 SYDVKM. The V segment lost 10 bases and the J segment 2 bases; nucleotides outside the gene matches: 5. This CDR3 comprises 13 residues. For the CDR3, the DNA is TGTGCCACCTCGACTAGCGGGCCCTACGAGCAGTACTTC. It codes for CATSTSGPYEQYF.

V usage is TRBV11-2 and J usage is TRBJ2-5; TRBD2 agrees at 8 bases. Germline trimming cut 5 bases from V and 2 bases from J; bases unmatched to any gene: 7. This CDR3 is 15 amino acids long. CDR1 SGHAT and CDR2 FQNNGV come from the germline V gene. The CDR3 coding sequence is TGTGCCAGCAGCACTTTTAGCGGGATACAAGAGACCCAGTACTTC. As protein: CASSTFSGIQETQYF.

The rearrangement uses TRBV5-5 and TRBJ2-2, with TRBD1 matching 11 bases. Trimming at V came to 1 base and at J to 3 bases, leaving 11 bases not matched to a gene. The CDR3 spans 19 residues. CDR1 SGHKS and CDR2 YYEKEE come from the germline V gene (reference sequence). Here the CDR3 reads CASSLRDRGISWDTGELFF. The DNA of the CDR3 is TGTGCCAGCAGCTTGCGGGACAGGGGGATTAGTTGGGACACCGGGGAGCTGTTTTTT.

J is TRBJ1-5 and V is TRBV5-1; 9 bases align to TRBD1. The length of the CDR3 is 14 residues. J lost 7 bases, V lost 3 bases, and 5 bases had no gene match. In germline, CDR1 is SGHRS, CDR2 YFSETQ. The CDR3 sequence: CASSWGTGNQPQHF. The DNA of the CDR3 is TGCGCCAGCAGCTGGGGGACAGGGAACCAGCCCCAGCATTTT.

This chain joins TRBV5-4 and TRBJ2-7, with 7 bases aligning to TRBD1. In germline, CDR1 is SGHNT, CDR2 YYREEE (reference sequence). The ends lost 2 bases at V and 1 base at J; junction bases unmatched: 3. There are 14 residues in the CDR3. The CDR3 bases are TGTGCCAGCAGCTTTGGGACAGCTTCCTACGAGCAGTACTTC. Translating it yields CASSFGTASYEQYF.

This chain connects TRBV6-5 to TRBJ2-7, with D possibly being TRBD2 (6 bases). The CDR3 has 15 residues. V shed 2 bases and J shed 4 bases, with 15 bases lying between them. CDR1 MNHEY and CDR2 SVGAGI come from the germline V gene. DNA for the CDR3: TGTGCCAGCAGTTACGGGACGGGGGACGCGTACGAGCAGTACTTC. Translation gives CASSYGTGDAYEQYF.

The V gene is TRBV23-1, the J gene TRBJ2-1; 7 bases are a match to TRBD1. TRBV23-1 is sorted into the ORF group, with uncertain function. The CDR3 runs to 12 residues. Trimming took 6 bases from V and 8 from J; bases not matched to a gene: 4. The CDR3 protein is CASRDRVHEQFF. The CDR3 coding sequence is TGCGCCAGCAGAGACAGGGTACATGAGCAGTTCTTC.

Remarks on this clone: Compared with germline, one end of the junction differs, possibly owing to a read error. The rearrangement links TRBV7-9 to TRBJ2-1, with D tentatively TRBD1 or TRBD2 (5 bases each). Germline V gives CDR1 SEHNR, CDR2 FQNEAQ (reference sequence). The CDR3 totals 16 residues. CDR3 sequence reads: CSSSLGTGRNYNEQFF. The CDR3 region has the DNA TGTTCCAGCAGCTTAGGGACGGGAAGAAACTACAATGAGCAGTTCTTC.

The table lists this clone with a few counts. The rearrangement joins TRBV30 to TRBJ2-1, with TRBD2 matching over 10 bases. The CDR3 runs 16 residues. V was pared by 1 base and J by 4 bases, with 7 bases of the junction left unmatched. Germline V gives CDR1 GTSNPN, CDR2 SVGIG (reference sequence). The CDR3 loop reads CAWSGIGLAAYNEQFF. The CDR3 region has the DNA TGTGCCTGGAGTGGAATAGGACTAGCGGCTTACAATGAGCAGTTCTTC.

This clone occurred a few times. The genes are TRBV4-1 and TRBJ2-7; D unclear. Germline CDR1 is MGHRA and CDR2 is YSYEKL. This CDR3 contains 14 residues. V shed 3 bases and J shed 4 bases, with 13 bases lying between them. CDR3 sequence reads: CASSHPPSGYEQYF. CDR3 nucleotide sequence: TGCGCCAGCAGCCACCCCCCCTCAGGTTACGAGCAGTACTTC.

The chain combines TRBV29-1 with TRBJ1-3; the match to TRBD1 covers 8 bases. The CDR3 is made up of 14 amino acids. V gave up 7 bases and J gave up 0 bases; unmatched junction bases: 5. Germline loops: CDR1 SQVTM, CDR2 ANQGSEA. The CDR3 nucleotides are TGCAGCGCCAGGGGGCCGAGCTCTGGAAACACCATATATTTT. Translation gives CSARGPSSGNTIYF.

The chain uses TRBV4-2 and TRBJ2-7; D perhaps matches TRBD2 (6 bases). The CDR3 extends over 15 amino acids. Trimming took 4 bases from V and 3 from J, leaving 16 bases between them. The V gene's germline CDR1 is LGHNA and CDR2 YNFKEQ. The CDR3 is CASSRESGVGYEQYF. The DNA for the CDR3 is TGTGCCAGCAGCCGGGAGTCGGGAGTAGGCTACGAGCAGTACTTC.

This clone was detected once. The chain carries TRBV6-4 and TRBJ2-2; TRBD2 agrees at 9 bases. V was clipped by 2 bases and J by 7 bases; unmatched bases: 11. The CDR3 covers 17 residues. Looked up from germline, CDR1 is MRHNA and CDR2 is SNTAGT. The CDR3 here is CASSDPPDSGSDGELFF. CDR3 sequence (DNA): TGTGCCAGCAGTGACCCACCTGATAGCGGGAGTGACGGGGAGCTGTTTTTT.

This clone came up a few times. The chain joins TRBV19 to TRBJ2-7; 7 nucleotides match TRBD2. Germline-derived CDR1 and CDR2 are LNHDA and SQIVND (reference sequence). This CDR3 spans 15 amino acids. J was trimmed by 7 bases and V by 6 bases; bases with no gene match: 15. The CDR3 here is CASRGTTGGLREQYF. CDR3 DNA sequence: TGTGCCAGTAGGGGAACTACGGGAGGTCTACGGGAGCAGTACTTC.

The chain carries TRBV29-1 and TRBJ2-1; a possible D gene is TRBD1 (5 bases). The germline V and J ends were trimmed by 3 bases and 10 bases, with 16 bases remaining between them. The V gene's germline CDR1 is SQVTM and CDR2 ANQGSEA. The CDR3 sequence is 13 residues long. The chain's CDR3 is CSVDPQGTREQFF. In DNA form, the CDR3 reads TGCAGCGTTGACCCCCAGGGCACGAGGGAGCAGTTCTTC.

This chain joins TRBV10-3 and TRBJ2-1; 10 bases align to TRBD2. Germline V lookup: CDR1 ENHRY, CDR2 SYGVKD. This CDR3 contains 17 residues. Trimming at V came to 4 bases and at J to 4 bases, leaving 10 bases not matched to a gene. The CDR3 sequence: CAISVVAGGSVYNEQFF. DNA of the CDR3: TGTGCCATCAGTGTGGTAGCGGGAGGCTCGGTTTACAATGAGCAGTTCTTC.

This clone showed up just a few times. The chain has TRBV19 and TRBJ1-2; 11 bases agree with TRBD1. CDR1 LNHDA and CDR2 SQIVND come from the germline V gene (reference sequence). The CDR3 runs to 17 residues. Trimming at V came to 3 bases and at J to 2 bases, leaving 8 bases not matched to a gene. The CDR3 region is CASSIRLGQGANYGYTF. Here the CDR3 DNA reads TGTGCCAGTAGTATCCGTCTTGGACAGGGGGCCAACTATGGCTACACCTTC.

This sequence joins TRBV21-1 and TRBJ2-5; no check of the table's D call, TRBD1, against the DNA was made. TRBV21-1 is described as a pseudogene. CDR3 length: 16 amino acids. As DNA, the CDR3 is TGTGCCAGCAGCAAAAGCGACAGGGGGTTCCAAGAGACCCAGTACTTC. It is translated as CASSKSDRGFQETQYF.

J is TRBJ2-5 and V is TRBV5-1; 8 bases map to TRBD1. The assigned J gene may be wrong: the sequence end matches TRBJ2-7 better. The CDR3 runs 17 residues. Germline CDR1 SGHRS, CDR2 YFSETQ. The CDR3, as DNA: TGCGCCAGCAGCTTGGTGGCAGGGGGCCTTTCCTCCTACGAGCAGTACTTC. This codes for CASSLVAGGLSSYEQYF.

The chain links TRBV12-5 to TRBJ2-1; 11 bases fit TRBD1. The CDR3 totals 14 residues. J was trimmed by 7 bases and V by 5 bases; bases with no gene match: 4. Germline assignment: CDR1 LGHNT and CDR2 FRNRAP. The CDR3 bases are TGTGCTAGTGGTCTAGGACAGGGGGCTAATGAGCAGTTCTTC. It codes for CASGLGQGANEQFF.

This clone has a handful of counts. The chain joins TRBV6-1 to TRBJ2-3, with no clear D. V was shortened by 5 bases and J by 4 bases, with 4 bases between the two germline ends. CDR3 size: 11 residues. Per the germline V gene, CDR1 is MNHNS and CDR2 is SASEGT. CDR3 in DNA: TGTGCCAGCAGTCCTGCAGATACGCAGTATTTT. It is translated as CASSPADTQYF.

V gene TRBV30 combines with J gene TRBJ2-3, with 7 bases aligning to TRBD2. With 4 bases clipped from V and 1 base from J, the junction kept 8 bases outside the gene matches. There are 15 residues in the CDR3. Germline-derived CDR1 and CDR2 are GTSNPN and SVGIG (reference sequence). CDR3 protein: CAWNPGGYRTDTQYF. For the CDR3, the DNA is TGTGCCTGGAATCCCGGGGGGTACCGCACAGATACGCAGTATTTT.

The count of this clone is one. The chain is built from TRBV15 and TRBJ2-7; 10 nucleotides match TRBD1. In germline, CDR1 is LNHNV, CDR2 YYDKDF (reference sequence). The length of the CDR3 is 14 residues. With 4 bases clipped from V and 6 bases from J, the junction kept 6 bases outside the gene matches. CDR3 sequence: CATSKDRGRGEQYF. The CDR3 coding sequence is TGTGCCACCAGCAAAGACAGGGGGCGCGGCGAGCAGTACTTC.

This chain joins TRBV7-3 and TRBJ1-2; TRBD1 agrees at 7 bases. CDR1 SGHTA and CDR2 FQGTGA come from the germline V gene. J gave up 4 bases and V 4 bases, and 3 bases lay outside the gene matches. The CDR3 extends over 13 amino acids. The CDR3 DNA sequence: TGTGCCAGCAGCTCGGGACAGCGCTATGGCTACACCTTC. Protein product: CASSSGQRYGYTF.

This CDR3 reads CASHSIAAPRHEQFF. CDR3 DNA sequence: TGCGCCAGCCATTCCATAGCGGCCCCCCGACATGAGCAGTTCTTC. This chain uses TRBV10-2 with TRBJ2-1, with D possibly matching TRBD2 (6 bases). CDR1 is WSHSY and CDR2 is SAAADI in the germline V gene. The CDR3 totals 15 residues. V gave up 8 bases and J gave up 8 bases, with 22 bases separating them.